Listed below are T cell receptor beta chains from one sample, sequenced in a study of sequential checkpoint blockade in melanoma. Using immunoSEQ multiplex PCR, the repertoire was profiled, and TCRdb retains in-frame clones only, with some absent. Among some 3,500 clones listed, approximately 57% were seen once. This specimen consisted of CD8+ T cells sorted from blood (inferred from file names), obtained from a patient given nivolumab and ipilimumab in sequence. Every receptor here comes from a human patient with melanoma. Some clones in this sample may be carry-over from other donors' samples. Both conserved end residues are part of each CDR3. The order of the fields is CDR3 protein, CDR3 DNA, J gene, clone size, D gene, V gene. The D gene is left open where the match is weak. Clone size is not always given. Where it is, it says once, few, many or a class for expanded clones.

CASTGDRGPYGYTF	TGTGCCAGCACCGGGGACAGGGGACCTTATGGCTACACCTTC	TRBJ1-2	.	TRBD1	TRBV2
CASSFLSSGLSYEQYF	TGTGCCAGCAGCTTTTTGTCTAGCGGCCTCTCCTACGAGCAGTACTTC	TRBJ2-7	.	TRBD2	TRBV5-6
CASSSPSSVGGGDTQYF	TGTGCCAGCAGCTCCCCGTCGAGCGTGGGGGGAGGTGATACGCAGTATTTT	TRBJ2-3	once	.	TRBV7-9
CASSLRGLSYEQYF	TGTGCCAGCAGTTTGAGAGGGCTCTCCTACGAGCAGTACTTC	TRBJ2-7	.	.	TRBV28
CATSSRGQGPGELFF	TGTGCCACCAGCTCTCGGGGACAGGGACCCGGGGAGCTGTTTTTT	TRBJ2-2	.	TRBD1	TRBV15
CSALLGGTEAFF	TGCAGCGCCCTCCTGGGGGGCACTGAAGCTTTCTTT	TRBJ1-1	.	.	TRBV29-1
CASSSGGTDTQYF	TGTGCCAGCAGTAGCGGGGGCACAGATACGCAGTATTTT	TRBJ2-3	.	TRBD2	TRBV6-4
CASIRGATEAFF	TGTGCCAGCATACGGGGGGCCACTGAAGCTTTCTTT	TRBJ1-1	.	.	TRBV28
CASSQGGTTYEQYF	TGTGCCAGCAGCCAAGGAGGGACCACCTACGAGCAGTACTTC	TRBJ2-7	.	.	TRBV5-6
CASSLDRVGQPQHF	TGTGCCAGCAGCTTGGACAGGGTGGGTCAGCCCCAGCATTTT	TRBJ1-5	.	TRBD1	TRBV11-2
CASSLLGDNQPQHF	TGTGCCAGCAGTTTACTAGGGGATAATCAGCCCCAGCATTTT	TRBJ1-5	medium-sized	.	TRBV27
CASSPKGVSVYNEQFF	TGTGCCAGCAGTCCAAAAGGGGTCAGCGTCTACAATGAGCAGTTCTTC	TRBJ2-1	.	.	TRBV27
CASLLPGKDRTIPRNTEAFF	TGTGCCAGCCTTTTACCAGGGAAGGACAGGACTATACCCCGGAACACTGAAGCTTTCTTT	TRBJ1-1	.	TRBD1	TRBV28
CASSLGRGNYGYTF	TGTGCCAGCAGCCTCGGGAGGGGGAACTATGGCTACACCTTC	TRBJ1-2	.	.	TRBV6-5
CASEAATDSNQPQHF	TGTGCCAGCGAGGCGGCGACGGATAGCAATCAGCCCCAGCATTTT	TRBJ1-5	.	.	TRBV7-2
CAISGTEGGYTF	TGTGCCATCAGTGGGACTGAGGGAGGCTACACCTTC	TRBJ1-2	.	.	TRBV10-3
CASSLPWDRSAYEQYF	TGTGCCAGCAGTTTGCCCTGGGACAGGTCAGCCTACGAGCAGTACTTC	TRBJ2-7	few	TRBD1	TRBV27
CASTRVRTDTQYF	TGTGCCAGCACCCGGGTTCGTACAGATACGCAGTATTTT	TRBJ2-3	.	.	TRBV11-2
CASSRQGGVGTEAFF	TGTGCCAGCAGCCGACAGGGGGGGGTGGGCACTGAAGCTTTCTTT	TRBJ1-1	.	TRBD1	TRBV6-6
CASSEGVSSGANVLTF	TGTGCCAGCAGTGAGGGAGTTAGCTCTGGGGCCAACGTCCTGACTTTC	TRBJ2-6	few	.	TRBV6-4
CASSLATGNSNEKLFF	TGTGCCAGCAGCTTAGCCACCGGGAATAGTAATGAAAAACTGTTTTTT	TRBJ1-4	.	.	TRBV7-9
CAWSPSPEADTQYF	TGTGCCTGGAGTCCCAGCCCGGAGGCAGATACGCAGTATTTT	TRBJ2-3	.	.	TRBV30
CASSLIWTEQETQYF	TGCGCCAGCAGCCTTATTTGGACAGAACAAGAGACCCAGTACTTC	TRBJ2-5	.	.	TRBV4-3
CASTPTHGGFQETQYF	TGTGCCAGCACCCCGACTCACGGGGGGTTTCAAGAGACCCAGTACTTC	TRBJ2-5	.	TRBD2	TRBV9
CASSQAGGDYNEQFF	TGTGCCAGCAGCCAAGCGGGGGGGGACTACAATGAGCAGTTCTTC	TRBJ2-1	.	TRBD2	TRBV4-2
CASSLAADSSYEQYF	TGTGCCAGCAGCTTAGCGGCAGACAGCTCCTACGAGCAGTACTTC	TRBJ2-7	.	.	TRBV11-2
CASSTMGTGGDEQYF	TGTGCCAGCAGCACAATGGGGACAGGAGGTGACGAGCAGTACTTC	TRBJ2-7	.	TRBD1	TRBV7-9
CASSAGGLAYNEQFF	TGTGCCAGCAGCGCCGGAGGACTAGCCTACAATGAGCAGTTCTTC	TRBJ2-1	.	TRBD2	TRBV9
CASSPRDRGFNEQFF	TGTGCCAGCAGCCCCCGGGACAGGGGTTTCAATGAGCAGTTCTTC	TRBJ2-1	few	TRBD1	TRBV5-4
CASSIGPLEHNEQFF	TGTGCCAGTAGTATCGGCCCGTTGGAGCACAATGAGCAGTTCTTC	TRBJ2-1	.	.	TRBV19
CASSAAQGTPYGYTF	TGTGCCAGCAGCGCCGCACAGGGGACTCCTTATGGCTACACCTTC	TRBJ1-2	few	TRBD1	TRBV9
CASSHGTGTVNYGYTF	TGCGCCAGCAGCCATGGAACCGGGACAGTTAACTATGGCTACACCTTC	TRBJ1-2	.	TRBD1	TRBV4-3
CASRDTGYTEAFF	TGTGCCAGTAGGGACACAGGGTACACTGAAGCTTTCTTT	TRBJ1-1	few	.	TRBV19
CASSQYPSGTKPNEQFF	TGCGCCAGCAGTCAATACCCATCCGGGACAAAGCCGAATGAGCAGTTCTTC	TRBJ2-1	.	.	TRBV23-1
CASSPAGGPSYEQYF	TGCGCCAGCAGCCCGGCGGGGGGGCCCTCCTACGAGCAGTACTTC	TRBJ2-7	.	TRBD2	TRBV4-1
CASSTDTYNEQFF	TGTGCCAGCAGTACAGACACCTACAATGAGCAGTTCTTC	TRBJ2-1	once	.	TRBV6-1
CASSGQGLTEAFF	TGTGCCAGCAGCGGACAGGGGCTCACTGAAGCTTTCTTT	TRBJ1-1	few	TRBD1	TRBV7-6
CASSQDIGDQPQHF	TGCGCCAGCAGCCAAGATATAGGGGATCAGCCCCAGCATTTT	TRBJ1-5	.	.	TRBV4-3
CASSYRVSYEQYF	TGTGCCAGCAGTTACCGGGTCTCCTACGAGCAGTACTTC	TRBJ2-7	.	.	TRBV6-5
CASSIISGGPDTQYF	TGTGCCAGCAGTATCATTAGCGGGGGACCAGATACGCAGTATTTT	TRBJ2-3	.	TRBD2	TRBV27
CASSEPSGFGYTF	TGTGCCAGCAGTGAACCCTCGGGGTTTGGCTACACCTTC	TRBJ1-2	.	.	TRBV6-1